Sequencing of this TCR beta chain was carried out in a study of tumor and adjacent non-tumor tissue in lung cancer. Background on the study: Patients were aged about 31 to 85, nine to eleven men and roughly five women, stage I to III. Study-wide points: Significantly higher TCR diversity was found in tumor than normal lung. Tumor repertoires had a smaller top 100 clone share than normal lung.

A modified ARM-PCR protocol with three rounds of nested PCR amplified TCRbeta. One entry per CDR3 protein results from TCRdb running MiXCR on the multiplex PCR reads. The sample carries about 110,000 distinct CDR3 sequences, around 82% recorded once. No cell sorting was done before RNA was extracted from the tissue. This CDR3 region has 17 residues. Germline V gene sequence: CDR1 SQVTM, CDR2 ANQGSEA. The count of this clonotype is one. Antigen: not known. At one end, the junction sequence differs from germline, possibly due to a read error. This TCR was recovered from a man aged 70-80 years with non-small cell lung cancer. Sequenced sample: lung tumor tissue. The chain carries TRBV29-1 and TRBJ1-2, with D possibly TRBD1 on 5 matching bases. The CDR3 nucleotides read TGCAGCGTTGAAGAGTACGTTCAGGGCAATATTAACTATGGCTACACATTC. Translating gives CSVEEYVQGNINYGYTF. Based on the CDR3 plus reference TRBV29-1 and TRBJ1-2, the full variable domain is SAVISQKPSRDICQRGTSLTIQCQVDSQVTMMFWYRQQPGQSLTLIATANQGSEATYESGFVIDKFPISRPNLTFSTLTVSNMSPEDSSIYLCSVEEYVQGNINYGYTFGSGTRLTVV.